The 21 T cell receptor beta chains below were found in one sample sequenced in a study of shared clonotypes between healthy human individuals. Clones were read by immunoSEQ multiplex PCR, and TCRdb kept only the in-frame ones, dropping some. This sample has 2 million to 2.5 million clones, with about 92% found just once. CD8 cells classed as naive were CD45RO-negative and positively selected for CCR7, excluding terminally differentiated effector memory CD45RA+ cells. Sequenced: naive CD8+ T cells from PBMCs. The receptors originated from a man aged 18 to 30 in good health. Some clones in this sample may be carry-over from other donors' samples.

The chain employs TRBV7-8 and TRBJ2-2; TRBD1 might be the D (6 bases). Trimming took 6 bases from V and 2 from J, leaving 16 bases between them. This CDR3 comprises 16 residues. CDR1 is SGHVS, CDR2 FQNEAQ, per germline. The CDR3 DNA reads as TGTGCCAGCAGTACCTTTATGGACAGAAACACCGGGGAGCTGTTTTTT. It specifies CASSTFMDRNTGELFF.

V is TRBV7-6 and J is TRBJ2-2, with a weak D call TRBD1 (6 bases). This CDR3 is 15 amino acids long. CDR1 SGHVS and CDR2 FNYEAQ come from the germline V gene. V was shortened by 1 base and J by 6 bases, with 12 bases between the two germline ends. CDR3 in amino acids: CASSLDPGEAGELFF. CDR3 DNA: TGTGCCAGCAGCTTAGACCCAGGGGAAGCCGGGGAGCTGTTTTTT. Full variable domain (remainder filled in from reference TRBV7-6 and TRBJ2-2): GAGVSQSPRYKVTKRGQDVALRCDPISGHVSLYWYRQALGQGPEFLTYFNYEAQQDKSGLPNDRFSAERPEGSISTLTIQRTEQRDSAMYRCASSLDPGEAGELFFGEGSRLTVL.

The J gene is TRBJ2-7, the V gene TRBV6-1, with unresolved D. This CDR3 region has 17 residues. Germline CDR1 and CDR2: MNHNS and SASEGT. Trimming cost V 0 bases and J 5 bases, with 20 bases left between them. The CDR3 DNA reads TGTGCCAGCAGTGAAGCGCCTTGGGCCGGCTTTTGGGACGAGCAGTACTTC. This codes for CASSEAPWAGFWDEQYF.

The chain recombines TRBV13 with TRBJ2-7, with 14 bases identical to TRBD2. V trimming: 4 bases; J trimming: 7 bases; junction bases outside the gene matches: 6. CDR1 is PRHDT, CDR2 FYEKMQ, per germline (reference sequence). The CDR3 runs 15 residues. The CDR3, as DNA: TGTGCCAGCAGCTCCAGGACTAGCGGGAGGAGTGAGCAGTACTTC. Protein product: CASSSRTSGRSEQYF.

The chain has TRBV11-2 and TRBJ1-2, with D perhaps matching TRBD1 (6 bases). V was cut by 5 bases and J by 4 bases, with 17 bases left in between. CDR3 size: 15 residues. Looked up from germline, CDR1 is SGHAT and CDR2 is FQNNGV. CDR3 DNA: TGTGCCAGCAGCCAAGATCCCCAGGGGAGCTATGGCTACACCTTC. It encodes CASSQDPQGSYGYTF.

CDR3 sequence (DNA): TGTGCCAGCAGCTTAGTAAGGAAGGCCGAGCAGTACTTC. Translated: CASSLVRKAEQYF. The genes are TRBV7-8 and TRBJ2-7; no clear D. Deletions cut 1 base from V and 6 bases from J, with 10 bases between. The length of the CDR3 is 13 residues. The germline V gene has CDR1 SGHVS and CDR2 FQNEAQ.

CDR3 in DNA: TGTGCCAGTAGTGCCAGGGGAATAGTCCATGAGCAGTTCTTC. This translates into CASSARGIVHEQFF. The chain recombines TRBV19 with TRBJ2-1; D may be TRBD1 (6 bases). This CDR3 region has 14 residues. The V end was cut by 5 bases, the J end by 8 bases, with 16 bases between. Per the germline V gene, CDR1 is LNHDA and CDR2 is SQIVND (reference sequence).

V and J are TRBV4-2 and TRBJ2-7; the D gene is possibly TRBD2 (5 bases). From germline, CDR1 is LGHNA and CDR2 YNFKEQ. V was shortened by 0 bases and J by 2 bases, with 14 bases between the two germline ends. This CDR3 is 16 amino acids long. CDR3 region: CASSQEINQLAYEQYF. DNA of the CDR3: TGTGCCAGCAGCCAAGAGATTAATCAACTAGCCTACGAGCAGTACTTC.

This chain joins TRBV7-9 and TRBJ2-1, with D perhaps TRBD1 or TRBD2 (6 bases each). The V end was cut by 5 bases, the J end by 5 bases, with 28 bases between. Germline CDR1 and CDR2: SEHNR and FQNEAQ (reference sequence). The CDR3 has 19 residues. The CDR3 sequence: CASSPIGVWAGGGHNEQFF. Here the CDR3 DNA reads TGTGCCAGCAGCCCTATCGGCGTTTGGGCCGGAGGGGGACACAATGAGCAGTTCTTC.

Remarks on this clone: Other DNA sequences in this specimen translate into the identical CDR3. This chain uses TRBV29-1 with TRBJ2-7; tentatively, D is TRBD1 (6 bases). CDR1 and CDR2 from the germline V gene are SQVTM and ANQGSEA. V lost 2 bases to trimming and J lost 3 bases, with 8 bases between them. CDR3 length: 12 residues. The CDR3 loop reads CSVETGFYEQYF. CDR3 DNA: TGCAGCGTTGAAACAGGGTTCTACGAGCAGTACTTC.

The rearrangement links TRBV7-9 to TRBJ2-5; D remains unclear. The DNA end is a closer match to TRBJ2-7, so the J assignment may be wrong. From germline, CDR1 is SEHNR and CDR2 FQNEAQ (reference sequence). The CDR3 totals 12 residues. As DNA, the CDR3 is TGTGCCAGCAGCTCCGTAAGCTACGAGCAGTACTTC. Amino acids: CASSSVSYEQYF.

The rearrangement links TRBV7-8 to TRBJ2-7; possibly TRBD2 for D (7 bases). Per germline, CDR1 SGHVS and CDR2 FQNEAQ. The CDR3 extends over 13 amino acids. The V end lost 10 bases, the J end lost 3 bases, and 16 bases lay between the germline ends. The CDR3 sequence is CATRGRDYYEQYF. The CDR3 nucleotides are TGTGCCACCAGGGGCAGGGACTACTACGAGCAGTACTTC.

This rearrangement joins TRBV19 to TRBJ1-5; TRBD1 aligns across 8 bases. The CDR3 has 14 residues. V trimming: 3 bases; J trimming: 7 bases; junction bases outside the gene matches: 5. CDR1 and CDR2 from the germline V gene are LNHDA and SQIVND (reference sequence). The CDR3 is CASSIPGGQQPQHF. CDR3 sequence (DNA): TGTGCCAGTAGTATCCCAGGGGGCCAACAGCCCCAGCATTTT.

The gene calls are TRBV4-1 and TRBJ2-1; D tentatively fits TRBD1 or TRBD2 (5 bases each). Germline loops: CDR1 MGHRA, CDR2 YSYEKL. CDR3 length: 16 amino acids. V lost 3 bases and J 4 bases, leaving 16 bases between the germline ends. This CDR3 is CASSQFGQGPYNEQFF. Written as DNA, the CDR3 is TGCGCCAGCAGCCAGTTTGGGCAGGGACCTTACAATGAGCAGTTCTTC.

The chain links TRBV6-6 to TRBJ2-7; 9 nucleotides match TRBD1. V was pared by 2 bases and J by 5 bases, with 10 bases of the junction left unmatched. The CDR3 totals 16 residues. CDR1 is MNHNY, CDR2 SVGAGI, per germline (reference sequence). In DNA, the CDR3 is TGTGCCAGCAGTTACCTTCCTTGGGACAGGGCCCACGAGCAGTACTTC. Its translation is CASSYLPWDRAHEQYF.

This clone was counted once. The chain recombines TRBV27 with TRBJ1-5; D is perhaps TRBD1 (6 bases). V lost 5 bases and J lost 5, with 13 bases in between. Germline lookup yields CDR1 MNHEY and CDR2 SMNVEV (reference sequence). This CDR3 contains 14 residues. CDR3 sequence reads: CASSLYRDDQPQHF. CDR3 coding DNA: TGTGCCAGCAGTCTCTACAGGGACGATCAGCCCCAGCATTTT.

The J gene is TRBJ1-2, the V gene TRBV28, with D possibly being TRBD1 (5 bases). Looked up from germline, CDR1 is MDHEN and CDR2 is SYDVKM. V lost 2 bases and J lost 6, with 19 bases in between. The CDR3 extends over 16 amino acids. The CDR3 nucleotides are TGTGCCAGCAGTTTAGTAGGGGAAGCCCGAGGAAATGGCTACACCTTC. Translation gives CASSLVGEARGNGYTF.

The genes are TRBV7-9 and TRBJ2-3; no firm D call. Germline V gene data show CDR1 as SEHNR and CDR2 as FQNEAQ (reference sequence). Between the trimmed V and J ends, which lost 2 bases and 6 bases, there was a span of 6 bases. This CDR3 is built from 12 residues. The DNA of the CDR3 is TGTGCCAGCAGCTTACATCCGGATACGCAGTATTTT. It specifies CASSLHPDTQYF.

The chain carries TRBV15 and TRBJ2-7, with unresolved D. Trimming left V 0 bases short and J 6 bases short, with 9 bases between. The CDR3 is made up of 13 amino acids. Germline V gives CDR1 LNHNV, CDR2 YYDKDF (reference sequence). In DNA, the CDR3 is TGTGCCACCAGCAGAGAACCGCCTCTCGAGCAGTACTTC. It specifies CATSREPPLEQYF.

This clone was recorded a few times. The chain employs TRBV19 and TRBJ1-1, with 9 positions matching TRBD1. V trimming: 11 bases; J trimming: 4 bases; junction bases outside the gene matches: 8. Germline CDR1 LNHDA, CDR2 SQIVND (reference sequence). The CDR3 covers 13 residues. The CDR3 DNA sequence: TGTGCCGTCAAGACAGGGGGAGGCACTGAAGCTTTCTTT. Its translation: CAVKTGGGTEAFF. Together with reference TRBV19 and TRBJ1-1, the CDR3 gives the full variable domain: DGGITQSPKYLFRKEGQNVTLSCEQNLNHDAMYWYRQDPGQGLRLIYYSQIVNDFQKGDIAEGYSVSREKKESFPLTVTSAQKNPTAFYLCAVKTGGGTEAFFGQGTRLTVV.

The J gene is TRBJ2-1, the V gene TRBV5-8; tentatively, D is TRBD1 (6 bases). Trimming pared 0 bases from V and 10 bases from J, leaving 14 bases between. CDR1 SGHTS and CDR2 YDEGEE come from the germline V gene. The CDR3 is 14 residues long. CDR3 residues: CASSLAGEGIEQFF. The CDR3 DNA reads TGTGCCAGCAGCTTGGCAGGGGAAGGAATCGAGCAGTTCTTC. Based on the CDR3 plus reference TRBV5-8 and TRBJ2-1, the full variable domain is EAGVTQSPTHLIKTRGQQATLRCSPISGHTSVYWYQQALGLGLQFLLWYDEGEERNRGNFPPRFSGRQFPNYSSELNVNALELEDSALYLCASSLAGEGIEQFFGPGTRLTVL.